This section outlines one T cell receptor beta chain sequence together with its context. Its cognate antigen is unknown. It was with 60 Vbeta and 13 Jbeta primers that the PCR ran. Libraries were prepared by immunoSEQ multiplex PCR; TCRdb keeps only in-frame clonotypes and omits some of them. Altogether 75,000 to 100,000 clones are present, just over 75% being singletons, with the ten largest covering 0.5% to 0.65%. The data are from a study of cytomegalovirus exposure and HLA in healthy donors. Trimming took off 1 base at V and 3 bases at J, with 15 bases between the two ends. The CDR3 covers 16 residues. Per the germline V gene, CDR1 is MGHDK and CDR2 is SYGVNS. Study-wide results and caveats: In a later analysis, specific HLA alleles were associated with 15,000 to 20,000 TCR beta sequences at a 0.05 false discovery rate. It was reported that the classifier diagnosed cytomegalovirus status with high specificity and sensitivity in both the original and validation cohorts. Researchers reported that a few CMV-associated chains were confirmed in vitro as CMV antigen-specific.

The specimen sequenced was PBMCs. The chain is built from TRBV25-1 and TRBJ1-2; D gene ambiguous. The source is a man aged 30-40 years in good health and CMV-seronegative. In DNA, the CDR3 is TGTGCCAGCAGTGAATTATCAGCACCCCTAGACTATGGCTACACCTTC. As protein: CASSELSAPLDYGYTF.